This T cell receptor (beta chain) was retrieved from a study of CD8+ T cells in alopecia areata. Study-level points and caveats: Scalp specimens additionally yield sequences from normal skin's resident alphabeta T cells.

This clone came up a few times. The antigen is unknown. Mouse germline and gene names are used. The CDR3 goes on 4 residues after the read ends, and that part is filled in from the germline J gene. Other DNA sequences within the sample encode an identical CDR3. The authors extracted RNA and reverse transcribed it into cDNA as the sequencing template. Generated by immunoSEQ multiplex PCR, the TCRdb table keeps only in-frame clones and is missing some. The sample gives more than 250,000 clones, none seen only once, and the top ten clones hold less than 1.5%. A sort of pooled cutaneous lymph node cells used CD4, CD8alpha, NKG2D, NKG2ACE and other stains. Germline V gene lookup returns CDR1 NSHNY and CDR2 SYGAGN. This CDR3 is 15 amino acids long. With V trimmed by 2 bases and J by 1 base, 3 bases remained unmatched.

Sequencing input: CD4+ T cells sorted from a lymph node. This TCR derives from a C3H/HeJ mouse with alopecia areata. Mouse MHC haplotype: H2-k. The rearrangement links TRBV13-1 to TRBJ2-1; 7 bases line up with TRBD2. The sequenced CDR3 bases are TGTGCCAGCAGTGACCTGGGGGTCAACTATGCT. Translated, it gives CASSDLGVNYA. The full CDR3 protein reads CASSDLGVNYAEQFF.